What follows are 7 T cell receptor beta chains derived from one specimen sequenced in a study of T cells in women clearing cervical HPV infection. Repertoires were generated with immunoSEQ multiplex PCR, while TCRdb's copy carries only in-frame clones and drops some. This table lists some 40,000 clones. The source material was blood buffy coat. Receptor source: a woman aged 18-69 years with a cervical HPV16 infection that either progressed to CIN3+ or cleared (not recorded which).

CDR3 loop: CSVPGHPTDTQYF. The part of the CDR3 DNA that was read is TGCAGCGTACCAGGGCACCCCACAGATACG. The rearrangement uses TRBV29-1 and TRBJ2-3, with D possibly matching TRBD1 (5 bases). Sequencing ends 3 residues short of the CDR3 end; the germline J gene provides the rest. Trimming pared 6 bases from V and 2 bases from J, leaving 12 bases between. Germline V gene sequence: CDR1 SQVTM, CDR2 ANQGSEA. The CDR3 is 13 amino acids.

Of note for this clone: The CDR3 end lies 3 residues beyond the end of the read and is filled in from the germline J gene. The rearrangement uses TRBV30 and TRBJ1-2; no firm D call. The CDR3 has 14 amino acids. Looked up from germline, CDR1 is GTSNPN and CDR2 is SVGIG (reference sequence). V lost 0 bases and J 2 bases, leaving 10 bases between the germline ends. CDR3 amino acids: CAWSVLAENYGYTF. CDR3 DNA (partial): TGTGCCTGGAGTGTCTTGGCCGAGAACTATGGC.

Comment on this clone: The read halts 3 residues ahead of the CDR3 end, with the missing end drawn from the germline J gene. The chain uses TRBV2 and TRBJ2-7; 10 bases match TRBD2. CDR3 length: 13 amino acids. Unmatched junction bases numbered 6, after V lost 9 bases and J lost 4 bases. Germline CDR1 is SNHLY and CDR2 is FYNNEI. The part of the CDR3 DNA that was read is TGTGCCAGTAATAGCGGGGGGCGATACGAG. Protein: CASNSGGRYE. The CDR3 as a whole reads CASNSGGRYEQYF.

As concerns this clone: A junction boundary mismatches the germline segment, possibly from a read error. The CDR3 extends 3 residues past the end of the read, so its final part is completed from the germline J gene. The chain links TRBV19 to TRBJ1-2; no clear D. The germline gives CDR1 LNHDA, CDR2 SQIVND (reference sequence). This CDR3 region has 15 residues. The CDR3 sequence is CASRIPMRILYGYTF. The CDR3 bases that were read are TGTGCCAGTCGTATCCCGATGCGGATTCTCTATGGC.

To note about this clone: The read comes to an end 3 residues before the CDR3 does, leaving the germline J gene to fill in the end. The chain combines TRBV19 with TRBJ2-7, with 8 bases fitting TRBD2. This CDR3 is built from 16 residues. V trimming: 5 bases; J trimming: 4 bases; junction bases outside the gene matches: 13. CDR1 is LNHDA and CDR2 is SQIVND in the germline V gene (reference sequence). The CDR3 DNA, read in part, is TGTGCCAGTAGTTCCCGAGATAGCGGGATAGGGTACGAG. Amino acid sequence: CASSSRDSGIGYE. The CDR3 as a whole reads CASSSRDSGIGYEQYF.

Note on this clone: The observed sequence ends 3 residues before the CDR3 terminus, with the missing tail filled in from the germline J gene. The chain joins TRBV13 to TRBJ2-3; possible D gene TRBD2, 6 bases. This CDR3 has 13 amino acids. The germline V gene has CDR1 PRHDT and CDR2 FYEKMQ (reference sequence). Partial CDR3 DNA: TGTGCCAGCAGCAGCCGACTAGAAGAGACG. This encodes CASSSRLEET. The whole CDR3 sequence reads CASSSRLEETQYF.

A remark on this clone: The read falls 3 residues short of the CDR3 end, and the missing part is taken from the germline J gene. The chain joins TRBV30 to TRBJ1-3, with D possibly being TRBD1 (5 bases). The CDR3 covers 14 residues. The V gene lost 1 base and the J gene lost 3 bases, with 10 bases spanning the gap. The germline gives CDR1 GTSNPN, CDR2 SVGIG (reference sequence). Incomplete CDR3 DNA: TGTGCCTGGAGTGAGGGCGGGGGTGGAAACACC. This encodes CAWSEGGGGNT. In full, the CDR3 reads CAWSEGGGGNTIYF.